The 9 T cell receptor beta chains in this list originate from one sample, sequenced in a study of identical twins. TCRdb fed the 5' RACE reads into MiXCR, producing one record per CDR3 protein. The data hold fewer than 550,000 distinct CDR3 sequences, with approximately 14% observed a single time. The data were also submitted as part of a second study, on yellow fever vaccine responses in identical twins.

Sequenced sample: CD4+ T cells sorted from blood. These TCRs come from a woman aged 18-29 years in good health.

The chain's CDR3 is CASSDSILGRGEQFF. The CDR3 coding sequence is TGTGCCAGCAGTGACTCGATACTAGGGAGGGGTGAGCAGTTCTTC. The genes are TRBV6-4 and TRBJ2-1; 7 nucleotides align to TRBD2. The germline V gene has CDR1 MRHNA and CDR2 SNTAGT. V lost 0 bases, J lost 9 bases, and 8 bases stayed unmatched. CDR3 size: 15 residues.

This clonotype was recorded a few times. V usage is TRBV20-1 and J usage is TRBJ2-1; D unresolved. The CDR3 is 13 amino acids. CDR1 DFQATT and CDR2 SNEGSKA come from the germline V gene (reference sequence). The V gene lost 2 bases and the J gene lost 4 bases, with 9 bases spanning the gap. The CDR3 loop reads CSARRKLYNEQFF. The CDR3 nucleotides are TGCAGTGCTAGAAGAAAATTGTACAATGAGCAGTTCTTC.

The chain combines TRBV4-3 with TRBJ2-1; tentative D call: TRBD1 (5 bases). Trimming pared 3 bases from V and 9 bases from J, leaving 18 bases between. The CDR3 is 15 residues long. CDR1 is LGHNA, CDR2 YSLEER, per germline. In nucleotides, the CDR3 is TGCGCCAGCAGCCAGGCGGACACACGGTGGGGTGAGCAGTTCTTC. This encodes CASSQADTRWGEQFF.

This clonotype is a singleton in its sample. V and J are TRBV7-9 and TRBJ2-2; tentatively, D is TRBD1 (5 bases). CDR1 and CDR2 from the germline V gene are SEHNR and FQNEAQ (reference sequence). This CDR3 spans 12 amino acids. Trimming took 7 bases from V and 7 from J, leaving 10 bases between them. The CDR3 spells CASTKGDGELFF. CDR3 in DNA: TGTGCCAGCACCAAAGGGGACGGGGAGCTGTTTTTT.

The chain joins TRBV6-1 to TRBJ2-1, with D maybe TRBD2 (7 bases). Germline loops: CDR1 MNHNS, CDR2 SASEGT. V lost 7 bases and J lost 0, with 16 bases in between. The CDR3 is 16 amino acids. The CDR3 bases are TGTGCCAGCACCCTAGGTGGGGGGGCCTCCTACAATGAGCAGTTCTTC. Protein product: CASTLGGGASYNEQFF.

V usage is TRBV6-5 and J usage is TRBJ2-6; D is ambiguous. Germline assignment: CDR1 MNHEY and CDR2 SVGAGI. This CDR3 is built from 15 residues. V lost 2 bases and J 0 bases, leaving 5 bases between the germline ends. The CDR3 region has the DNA TGTGCCAGCAGTTACAGTCTCTCTGGGGCCAACGTCCTGACTTTC. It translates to CASSYSLSGANVLTF.

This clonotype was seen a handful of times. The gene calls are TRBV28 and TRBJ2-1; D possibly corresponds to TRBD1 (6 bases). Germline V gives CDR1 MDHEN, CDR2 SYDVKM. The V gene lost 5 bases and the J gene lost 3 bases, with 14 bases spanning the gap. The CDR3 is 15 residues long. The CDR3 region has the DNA TGTGCCAGCAGTCCTATGACAGGAGTCTACAATGAGCAGTTCTTC. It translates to CASSPMTGVYNEQFF.

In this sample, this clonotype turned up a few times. CDR3: CASSYSRGVRQETQYF. CDR3 sequence (DNA): TGTGCCAGCAGCTATAGCCGGGGGGTGAGACAAGAGACCCAGTACTTC. The chain combines TRBV6-2 or TRBV6-3 with TRBJ2-5, with 7 bases fitting TRBD2. Trimming took 6 bases from V and 2 from J; bases not matched to a gene: 12. The length of the CDR3 is 16 residues. CDR1 is MNHEY, CDR2 SVGEGT, per germline.

The CDR3 nucleotides read TGTGCCAGCAGCTTAATGGAGCGTCTTCCCACAGATACGCAGTATTTT. Its protein product is CASSLMERLPTDTQYF. The rearrangement joins TRBV11-2 to TRBJ2-3; D gene unclear. Trimming took off 2 bases at V and 2 bases at J, with 14 bases between the two ends. Germline assignment: CDR1 SGHAT and CDR2 FQNNGV. This CDR3 region has 16 residues. The entire variable domain, with the rest obtained from reference TRBV11-2 and TRBJ2-3, is as follows: EAGVAQSPRYKIIEKRQSVAFWCNPISGHATLYWYQQILGQGPKLLIQFQNNGVVDDSQLPKDRFSAERLKGVDSTLKIQPAKLEDSAVYLCASSLMERLPTDTQYFGPGTRLTVL.